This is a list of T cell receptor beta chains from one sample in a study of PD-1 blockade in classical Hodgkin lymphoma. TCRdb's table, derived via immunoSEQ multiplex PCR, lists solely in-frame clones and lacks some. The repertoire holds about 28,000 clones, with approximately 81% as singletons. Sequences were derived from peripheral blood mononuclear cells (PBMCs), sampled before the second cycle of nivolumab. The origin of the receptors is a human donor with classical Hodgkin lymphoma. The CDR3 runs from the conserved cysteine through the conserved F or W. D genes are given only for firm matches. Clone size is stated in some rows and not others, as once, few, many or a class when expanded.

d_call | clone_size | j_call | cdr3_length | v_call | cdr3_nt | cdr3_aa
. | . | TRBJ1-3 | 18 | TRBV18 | TGTGCCAGCTCACCGACGTTGGGACGGCTAAACTCTGGAAACACCATATATTTT | CASSPTLGRLNSGNTIYF
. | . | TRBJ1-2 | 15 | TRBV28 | TGTGCCAGCAGTTTTTTAGCTGTGACTAACTATGGCTACACCTTC | CASSFLAVTNYGYTF
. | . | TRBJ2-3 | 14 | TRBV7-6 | TGTGCCAGCAGCCCCCTGGACGGCACAGATACGCAGTATTTT | CASSPLDGTDTQYF
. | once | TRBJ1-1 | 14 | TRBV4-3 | TGCGCCAGCAGCCAGGGGACCCTGAACACTGAAGCTTTCTTT | CASSQGTLNTEAFF
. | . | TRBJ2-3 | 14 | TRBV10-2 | TGCGCCAGCAGTGAGTCCCGGGGGACGTCGACGCAGTATTTT | CASSESRGTSTQYF
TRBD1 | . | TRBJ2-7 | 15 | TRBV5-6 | TGTGCCAGCAGCTTTCTCGGACAGGTGTTTCACGAGCAGTACTTC | CASSFLGQVFHEQYF
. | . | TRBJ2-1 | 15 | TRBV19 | TGTGCCAGTAGTTTAAGCGGAATCTCCTACAATGAGCAGTTCTTC | CASSLSGISYNEQFF
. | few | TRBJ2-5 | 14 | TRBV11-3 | TGTGCCAGCAGCCCTCCAGAAGAGAGGGAGACCCAGTACTTC | CASSPPEERETQYF
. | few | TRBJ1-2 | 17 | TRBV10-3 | TGTGCCATCAGTGAGTCTAATATACCGGGAGGGGAAGGAGGCTACACCTTC | CAISESNIPGGEGGYTF
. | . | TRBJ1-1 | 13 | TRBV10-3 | TGTGCCATCAGTGACAGGGAGGACACTGAAGCTTTCTTT | CAISDREDTEAFF
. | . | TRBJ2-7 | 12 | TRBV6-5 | TGTGCCAGCAGGACGACAAGTTACGAGCAGTACTTC | CASRTTSYEQYF
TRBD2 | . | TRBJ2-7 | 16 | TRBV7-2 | TGTGCCAGCAGCATCGCCGGGACTAGCGGATCCTACGAGCAGTACTTC | CASSIAGTSGSYEQYF
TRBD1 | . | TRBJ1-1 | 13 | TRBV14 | TGTGCCAGCAGCCTCTACGGGACAGTCCAAATCTTCTTT | CASSLYGTVQIFF
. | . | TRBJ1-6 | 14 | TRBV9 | TGTGCCAGCAGCGTAGACGGCGCAGGATCACCCCTCCACTTT | CASSVDGAGSPLHF
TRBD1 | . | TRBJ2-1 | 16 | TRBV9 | TGTGCCAGCAGCAAAGGGGGGGACAGGGTGCGGTTAGAGCAGTTCTTC | CASSKGGDRVRLEQFF
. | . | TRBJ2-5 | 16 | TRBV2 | TGTGCCAGCAATTTATACAGCGCCCTGGGGCAAGAGACCCAGTACTTC | CASNLYSALGQETQYF
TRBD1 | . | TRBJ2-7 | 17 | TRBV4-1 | TGCGCCAGCAGCCAAAGTCTAATCAGGGGGAGCACCTACGAGCAGTACTTC | CASSQSLIRGSTYEQYF
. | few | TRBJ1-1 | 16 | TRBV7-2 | TGTGCCAGCAGCTTTGGTGAGGGGCGCGCTATCACTGAAGCTTTCTTT | CASSFGEGRAITEAFF
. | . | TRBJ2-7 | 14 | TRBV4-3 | TGCGCCAGCAGCCAGGACCCAAGTCTCAACGAGCAGTACTTC | CASSQDPSLNEQYF
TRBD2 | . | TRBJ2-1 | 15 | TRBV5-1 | TGCGCCAGCAGCAATCTAGCGGGGGGTAAGGATGAGCAGTTCTTC | CASSNLAGGKDEQFF
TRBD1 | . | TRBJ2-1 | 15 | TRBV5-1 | TGCGCCAGCAGCTTCTTGGACAGGGGTCGCGATGAGCAGTTCTTC | CASSFLDRGRDEQFF
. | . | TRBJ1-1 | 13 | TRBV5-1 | TGCGCCAGCAGTGGGCAGATGAACACTGAAGCTTTCTTT | CASSGQMNTEAFF
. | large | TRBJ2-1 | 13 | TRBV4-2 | TGTGCCAGCAGCCCCCCGTGGGGGGATGAGCAGTTCTTC | CASSPPWGDEQFF
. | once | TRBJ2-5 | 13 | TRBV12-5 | TGTGCTAGTGGTTTGGTACTAATTGGTACCCAGTACTTC | CASGLVLIGTQYF
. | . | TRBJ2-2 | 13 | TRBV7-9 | TGTGCCAGCAGCTTATTGCCGTTGGGGGAGCTGTTTTTT | CASSLLPLGELFF
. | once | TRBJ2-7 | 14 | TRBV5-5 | TGTGCCAGCAGCGGGACACAGAGCTCCTACGAGCAGTACTTC | CASSGTQSSYEQYF
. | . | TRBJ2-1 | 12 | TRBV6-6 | TGTGCCAGCAGCCGAGAGTACAATGAGCAGTTCTTC | CASSREYNEQFF
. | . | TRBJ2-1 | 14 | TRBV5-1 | TGCGCCAGCAGCTCCGCCATAGGGGTCAATGAGCAGTTCTTC | CASSSAIGVNEQFF
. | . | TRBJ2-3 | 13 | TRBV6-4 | TGTGCCAGCAACCAAAGGGGCACAGATACGCAGTATTTT | CASNQRGTDTQYF
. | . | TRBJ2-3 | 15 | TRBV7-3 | TGTGCCAGCAGCTTACAGGGGATTAGCACAGATACGCAGTATTTT | CASSLQGISTDTQYF
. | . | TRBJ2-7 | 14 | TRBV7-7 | TGTGCCAGCAGCTTAGGCAGGGACTCCTACGAGCAGTACTTC | CASSLGRDSYEQYF
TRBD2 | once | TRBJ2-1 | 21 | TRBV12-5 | TGTGCTAGTGGTTTGTTCACTAGCGGGGGGTTCCCCTTGAAGCGATACAATGAGCAGTTCTTC | CASGLFTSGGFPLKRYNEQFF
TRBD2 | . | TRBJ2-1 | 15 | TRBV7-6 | TGTGCCAGCAGCTGGGGGCGGGGGGCCTACAATGAGCAGTTCTTC | CASSWGRGAYNEQFF
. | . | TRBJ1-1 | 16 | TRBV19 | TGTGCCAGTACCCGAGGAAGGAGCCAGCCGAACACTGAAGCTTTCTTT | CASTRGRSQPNTEAFF
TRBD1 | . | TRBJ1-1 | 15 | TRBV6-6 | TGTGCCAGCAGCCTGGGGACAGGGGGGAACACTGAAGCTTTCTTT | CASSLGTGGNTEAFF
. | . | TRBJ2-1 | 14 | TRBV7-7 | TGTGCTAGCAGCTTAGCGATGGGGGACAATGAGCAGTTCTTC | CASSLAMGDNEQFF
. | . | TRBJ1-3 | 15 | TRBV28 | TGTGCCAGCAGTTTAAGTGTCAGGGGAGGAAACACCATATATTTT | CASSLSVRGGNTIYF
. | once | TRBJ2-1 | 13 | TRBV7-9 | TGTGCCAGCAGCCCCCCGTGGGGGGATGAGCAGTTCTTC | CASSPPWGDEQFF
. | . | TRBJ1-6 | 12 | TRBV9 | TGTGCCAGCAGCGACACTAATTCACCCCTCCACTTT | CASSDTNSPLHF